This TCR beta chain derives from a study of OX40 agonist ivuxolimab in advanced cancers. Study overall: The study treated patients with ivuxolimab, an agonistic anti-OX40 (CD134) antibody. From roughly 23 to 85 years was the age range, with a mean of around 60 years, and over 70% were male. Study-level points and caveats: Part of the nonresponder group also had normalized T-cell clonal expansion that was low.

J lost 5 bases, V lost 1 base, and 8 bases had no gene match. From germline, CDR1 is MGHRA and CDR2 YSYEKL. The length of the CDR3 is 16 residues. Note on this clone: The antigen is not known. Other DNA sequences in the same sample also yield this CDR3.

Here immunoSEQ multiplex PCR was the method, and the copy in TCRdb shows in-frame clones only, minus some. Counted here are around 66,000 clones, about nine tenths occurring once; the ten biggest clones make up about 1%. The starting material was CD4+ or CD8+ T cells sorted from blood, obtained in a trial of the OX40 agonist ivuxolimab. The sequence was collected from an adult with an advanced solid tumor such as melanoma, head and neck, liver or kidney cancer. The V call is TRBV4-1, the J call TRBJ1-2; 9 bases agree with TRBD1. CDR3: CASSQAGQGIGYGYTF. DNA of the CDR3: TGCGCCAGCAGCCAAGCGGGACAGGGTATTGGGTATGGCTACACCTTC.